The clone carrying this TCR beta chain came up many times. This sample was included in a study of blood T cells in healthy people across ages. Next came a second PCR, run for about 6 to 12 cycles, which used a sample-barcoded 5' primer along with a J-beta primer mix. From the 5' RACE reads, TCRdb called clonotypes with MiXCR, one entry per CDR3 protein. The sample holds around 800,000 distinct CDR3 sequences; around 25% are singletons and the top ten take under 3%. These data also formed part of another study, on T cells of mothers and their children. From that report: Donation came from three healthy Caucasian mothers together with their six children.

The receptor was derived from a boy aged 10-17 years in good health. Sequencing was carried out using blood.

The CDR3 protein is CSVGADSNQPQHF. The CDR3 DNA is TGCAGCGTTGGGGCAGATAGCAATCAGCCCCAGCATTTT. V and J are TRBV29-1 and TRBJ1-5; D call uncertain. V was cut by 4 bases and J by 0 bases, with 7 bases left in between. The CDR3 consists of 13 residues. The V gene's germline CDR1 is SQVTM and CDR2 ANQGSEA.